This TCR beta chain was obtained from a study of OX40 agonist ivuxolimab in advanced cancers. This CDR3 region has 16 residues. CDR1 is MNHEY and CDR2 is SMNVEV in the germline V gene (reference sequence). V dropped 5 bases and J dropped 0 bases, with 17 bases sitting between them. On cycle 4 day 1 and cycle 7 day 1, as well as at baseline, blood was sampled. Some clones are missing from TCRdb's copy, which holds only in-frame ones; the method was immunoSEQ multiplex PCR. The sample holds about 81,000 clones; just over 90% are singletons and the top ten take approximately 14%. The sample in question was CD4+ or CD8+ T cells sorted from blood, obtained in a trial of the OX40 agonist ivuxolimab. This TCR derives from an adult with an advanced solid tumor such as melanoma, head and neck, liver or kidney cancer. This chain links TRBV27 with TRBJ2-7; the D call may be TRBD1 or TRBD2 (6 bases each). The CDR3: CASSPYMGGVSYEQYF. The DNA for the CDR3 is TGTGCCAGCAGTCCCTATATGGGGGGCGTCTCCTACGAGCAGTACTTC.